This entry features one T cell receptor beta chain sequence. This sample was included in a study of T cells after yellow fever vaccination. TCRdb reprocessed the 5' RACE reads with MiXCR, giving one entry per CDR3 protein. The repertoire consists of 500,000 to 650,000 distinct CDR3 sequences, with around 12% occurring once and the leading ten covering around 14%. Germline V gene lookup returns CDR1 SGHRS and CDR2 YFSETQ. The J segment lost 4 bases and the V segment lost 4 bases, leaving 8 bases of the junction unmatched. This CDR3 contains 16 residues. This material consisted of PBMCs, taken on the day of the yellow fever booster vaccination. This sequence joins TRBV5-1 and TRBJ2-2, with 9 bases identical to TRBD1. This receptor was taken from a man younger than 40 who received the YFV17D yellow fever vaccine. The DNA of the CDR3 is TGCGCCAGCAGCCCTGCCGGGACAGGGACCACCGGGGAGCTGTTTTTT. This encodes CASSPAGTGTTGELFF.